These 9 T cell receptor beta chains were sequenced from one sample in a study of shared clonotypes between healthy human individuals. Data came from immunoSEQ multiplex PCR; TCRdb stores just in-frame clones and leaves some out. Of 2 million to 3 million clones in the sample, 93% are singletons; the top ten hold around 0.37%. The sample consisted of naive CD4+ T cells from PBMCs. Described subset: CD45RA+ positively selected. These receptors originate from a man between 18 and 35 years old in good health. Some clones in this sample may be carry-over from other donors' samples.

The rearrangement uses TRBV7-3 and TRBJ2-3; the D is unclear. Germline loops: CDR1 SGHTA, CDR2 FQGTGA. The CDR3 consists of 15 residues. V shed 1 base and J shed 3 bases, with 11 bases lying between them. CDR3 sequence (DNA): TGTGCCAGCAGCTTAATCCCCAGTAGAACAGATACGCAGTATTTT. Translating it yields CASSLIPSRTDTQYF.

The chain has TRBV7-3 and TRBJ2-3; the D gene is possibly TRBD1 (6 bases). V was pared by 2 bases and J by 4 bases, with 13 bases between. This CDR3 is built from 15 residues. The germline CDR1 and CDR2 sequences are SGHTA and FQGTGA. CDR3 sequence reads: CASSLSGTIPDTQYF. The CDR3 DNA follows: TGTGCCAGCAGCTTATCCGGGACAATCCCAGATACGCAGTATTTT.

This clone was seen a few times. The J gene is TRBJ1-1, the V gene TRBV5-6; unclear D gene. The CDR3 totals 13 residues. The V gene's germline CDR1 is SGHDT and CDR2 YYEEEE. V lost 2 bases and J lost 1, with 6 bases in between. The CDR3 region is CASSLMGNTEAFF. CDR3 DNA sequence: TGTGCCAGCAGCTTAATGGGGAACACTGAAGCTTTCTTT.

This chain links TRBV6-5 with TRBJ2-2; D may match TRBD1 or TRBD2 (5 bases each). Trimming pared 6 bases from V and 0 bases from J, leaving 11 bases between. CDR3 length: 15 residues. Germline loops: CDR1 MNHEY, CDR2 SVGAGI. The CDR3 coding sequence is TGTGCCAGCAGCCGGAGAGGGGCGAACACCGGGGAGCTGTTTTTT. Its translation: CASSRRGANTGELFF.

The V call is TRBV6-1, the J call TRBJ1-2; D remains unclear. Trimming removed 5 bases from V and 8 bases from J, with 21 bases in between. CDR1 MNHNS and CDR2 SASEGT come from the germline V gene. CDR3 length equals 15 residues. The CDR3 region is CASSTTFDTEPGYTF. DNA of the CDR3: TGTGCCAGCAGTACTACCTTCGACACTGAACCCGGCTACACCTTC.

J is TRBJ1-3 and V is TRBV28; D unresolved. V lost 5 bases to trimming and J lost 0 bases, with 17 bases between them. Germline CDR1 MDHEN, CDR2 SYDVKM. The CDR3 loop spans 17 amino acids. CDR3 nucleotide sequence: TGTGCCAGCAGTCCCCAGGTATTGGGAAGCTCTGGAAACACCATATATTTT. This encodes CASSPQVLGSSGNTIYF.

The chain is built from TRBV2 and TRBJ1-5, with TRBD1 as a possible D gene (5 bases). This CDR3 comprises 15 residues. V lost 5 bases and J lost 2, with 13 bases in between. CDR1 and CDR2 (germline): SNHLY, FYNNEI. The CDR3 nucleotides read TGTGCCAGCAGTTCCTGGGACGTTCGCAATCAGCCCCAGCATTTT. The encoded protein is CASSSWDVRNQPQHF.

The chain carries TRBV5-1 and TRBJ2-7; D remains unclear. The germline V and J ends were trimmed by 0 bases and 1 base, with 8 bases remaining between them. Per the germline V gene, CDR1 is SGHRS and CDR2 is YFSETQ. The CDR3 runs 14 residues. CDR3 residues: CASSLGTESYEQYF. As DNA, the CDR3 is TGCGCCAGCAGCTTGGGAACCGAGTCCTACGAGCAGTACTTC. Based on the CDR3 plus reference TRBV5-1 and TRBJ2-7, the full variable domain is KAGVTQTPRYLIKTRGQQVTLSCSPISGHRSVSWYQQTPGQGLQFLFEYFSETQRNKGNFPGRFSGRQFSNSRSEMNVSTLELGDSALYLCASSLGTESYEQYFGPGTRLTVT.

The chain uses TRBV5-6 and TRBJ1-1; TRBD1 agrees at 7 bases. Germline V gene lookup returns CDR1 SGHDT and CDR2 YYEEEE. CDR3 length: 15 residues. The trim removed 6 bases at V and 3 bases at J, leaving 11 bases unmatched. DNA for the CDR3: TGTGCCAGCACCTCGGTCCCAGGGGGGGACACTGAAGCTTTCTTT. Its translation is CASTSVPGGDTEAFF.